Detailed here is one TCR beta chain. Its antigen is unknown. It was with 60 Vbeta and 13 Jbeta primers that the PCR ran. The data were produced by immunoSEQ multiplex PCR, yet TCRdb's version contains in-frame clones alone and is incomplete. Counted here are 180,000 or so clones, less than 90% occurring once; the ten biggest clones make up roughly 0.33%. The sample is drawn from a study of cytomegalovirus exposure and HLA in healthy donors. At the level of the study: The study placed 70% to 85% of its 398 genotyped donors in the Caucasian-associated ancestry cluster. Points from the study as a whole: Prediction of most subjects' HLA-A and HLA-B alleles by TCR beta sequences was reportedly accurate.

The CDR3 runs to 15 residues. V shed 2 bases, J shed 4 bases, and the junction held 6 bases outside the gene matches. Per germline, CDR1 MNHNS and CDR2 SASEGT. The genes are TRBV6-1 and TRBJ2-7; 9 bases are shared with TRBD1. Sequencing used PBMCs. This TCR derives from a woman in her thirties in good health and CMV-seronegative. The CDR3 region has the DNA TGTGCCAGCAGTGAAAGGTACAGGGGGCTATACGAGCAGTACTTC. Protein product: CASSERYRGLYEQYF.